Below are 25 T cell receptor beta chains sequenced from a single sample in a study of blood T cell repertoires in COVID-19. The method was immunoSEQ multiplex PCR; TCRdb's version includes in-frame clones alone and lacks a portion of them. The sample holds about 180,000 clones; 84% are singletons and the top ten take around 7%. Sample: peripheral blood. Every receptor here comes from a human donor in a cohort sampled during active COVID-19.

The chain joins TRBV7-9 to TRBJ2-7; 10 positions agree with TRBD1. V shed 5 bases, J shed 7 bases, and the junction held 11 bases outside the gene matches. Looked up from germline, CDR1 is SEHNR and CDR2 is FQNEAQ (reference sequence). This CDR3 region has 15 residues. CDR3 in DNA: TGTGCCAGCAGCCACTTCCGGGACAGGGGTTTGGAGCAGTACTTC. Amino acid sequence: CASSHFRDRGLEQYF.

The V gene is TRBV9, the J gene TRBJ1-6; 10 nucleotides match TRBD1. Trimming removed 4 bases from V and 8 bases from J; junction bases left unmatched: 6. Germline V gene sequence: CDR1 SGDLS, CDR2 YYNGEE. CDR3 length: 15 amino acids. The CDR3 is CASSISGTGDSPLHF. The CDR3 DNA follows: TGTGCCAGCAGCATCTCCGGGACAGGGGATTCACCCCTCCACTTT. The complete variable domain, with remaining parts taken from reference TRBV9 and TRBJ1-6, reads DSGVTQTPKHLITATGQRVTLRCSPRSGDLSVYWYQQSLDQGLQFLIQYYNGEERAKGNILERFSAQQFPDLHSELNLSSLELGDSALYFCASSISGTGDSPLHFGNGTRLTVT.

This chain connects TRBV4-1 to TRBJ2-1; TRBD1 might be the D (6 bases). The CDR3 contains 14 residues. Germline-derived CDR1 and CDR2 are MGHRA and YSYEKL. Trimming took 3 bases from V and 9 from J, leaving 15 bases between them. CDR3 in amino acids: CASSQAQSRGEQFF. The CDR3 DNA reads as TGCGCCAGCAGCCAGGCCCAAAGCAGGGGTGAGCAGTTCTTC.

The chain recombines TRBV10-3 with TRBJ1-5, with TRBD1 matching 9 bases. V was clipped by 0 bases and J by 9 bases; unmatched bases: 15. Germline lookup yields CDR1 ENHRY and CDR2 SYGVKD. There are 18 residues in the CDR3. CDR3 bases: TGTGCCATCAGTGAGTCGATATTCACAGGGGGCGCATTCCCGCCCCAGCATTTT. This encodes CAISESIFTGGAFPPQHF.

This sequence joins TRBV27 and TRBJ1-5; 8 bases line up with TRBD1. Germline V CDR1 and CDR2: MNHEY, SMNVEV (reference sequence). This CDR3 is built from 18 residues. After removal of 5 bases from V and 0 bases from J, the junction contained 12 bases not matched to a gene. The CDR3 region is CASSRFGQGLYSNQPQHF. Here the CDR3 DNA reads TGTGCCAGCAGTCGATTTGGACAGGGCCTTTATAGCAATCAGCCCCAGCATTTT.

The chain has TRBV9 and TRBJ2-2; 8 bases map to TRBD2. The CDR3 runs 16 residues. Germline values: CDR1 SGDLS, CDR2 YYNGEE. V trimming: 0 bases; J trimming: 2 bases; junction bases outside the gene matches: 3. CDR3 protein: CASSVDGGANTGELFF. The CDR3 DNA reads as TGTGCCAGCAGCGTAGACGGGGGGGCCAACACCGGGGAGCTGTTTTTT.

The CDR3 region has the DNA TGTGCCAGCAGCCAATCCCGAGATAACTATGGCTACACCTTC. Translated, it gives CASSQSRDNYGYTF. The chain is built from TRBV16 and TRBJ1-2; D call uncertain. There are 14 residues in the CDR3. From germline, CDR1 is KGHSY and CDR2 FQNENV. Trimming removed 0 bases from V and 1 base from J, with 6 bases in between.

The J gene is TRBJ2-2, the V gene TRBV7-6; D may be TRBD1 (6 bases). Germline-derived CDR1 and CDR2 are SGHVS and FNYEAQ. Trimming shortened V by 5 bases and J by 3 bases, and 16 bases separated the two germline ends. This CDR3 is built from 16 residues. CDR3 nucleotides: TGTGCCAGCAGCATGACAGGAAGCGCTTACACCGGGGAGCTGTTTTTT. Translated: CASSMTGSAYTGELFF.

This clone was seen only a few times. The chain has TRBV2 and TRBJ1-6; no firm D call. CDR3 size: 17 residues. Germline-derived CDR1 and CDR2 are SNHLY and FYNNEI. V lost 4 bases and J lost 0, with 13 bases in between. The CDR3 coding sequence is TGTGCCAGCAGTGGCAGGCGACTAAGCTCCTATAATTCACCCCTCCACTTT. Residues: CASSGRRLSSYNSPLHF.

This clone has a single count. This chain joins TRBV5-1 and TRBJ2-3; 9 bases map to TRBD2. Germline V gives CDR1 SGHRS, CDR2 YFSETQ. J lost 2 bases, V lost 4 bases, and 11 bases had no gene match. CDR3 length: 17 residues. CDR3 sequence (DNA): TGCGCCAGCAGCGGGAGGCCTAGCGGGGAGCACACAGATACGCAGTATTTT. It codes for CASSGRPSGEHTDTQYF.

This chain links TRBV5-1 with TRBJ1-3, with 7 nucleotides matching TRBD1. The V gene end was trimmed by 3 bases and the J gene end by 0 bases; junction bases not matched to a gene: 6. Germline V gene sequence: CDR1 SGHRS, CDR2 YFSETQ. CDR3 length: 16 residues. The CDR3: CASSSETGNSGNTIYF. CDR3 nucleotide sequence: TGCGCCAGCAGCTCAGAGACAGGGAACTCTGGAAACACCATATATTTT. Based on the CDR3 plus reference TRBV5-1 and TRBJ1-3, the full variable domain is KAGVTQTPRYLIKTRGQQVTLSCSPISGHRSVSWYQQTPGQGLQFLFEYFSETQRNKGNFPGRFSGRQFSNSRSEMNVSTLELGDSALYLCASSSETGNSGNTIYFGEGSWLTVV.

This rearrangement joins TRBV25-1 to TRBJ2-5, with a weak D call TRBD2 (6 bases). Trimming removed 5 bases at V and 0 bases at J, with 19 bases between. The CDR3 sequence is 17 residues long. The germline gives CDR1 MGHDK, CDR2 SYGVNS. CDR3 loop: CASSNRRGRGYQETQYF. The CDR3 DNA reads TGTGCCAGCAGTAACCGGCGGGGACGGGGGTACCAAGAGACCCAGTACTTC.

The V call is TRBV7-9, the J call TRBJ2-6, with 7 positions matching TRBD1. The V and J ends lost 5 bases and 0 bases, in that order; junction bases with no gene match: 10. From germline, CDR1 is SEHNR and CDR2 FQNEAQ (reference sequence). The CDR3 contains 18 residues. CDR3 loop: CASSQRQGYSSGANVLTF. The CDR3 DNA reads as TGTGCCAGCAGCCAGCGACAGGGCTATAGCTCTGGGGCCAACGTCCTGACTTTC.

The chain uses TRBV3-1 (or the pseudogene TRBV3-2) and TRBJ2-5; 8 bases are shared with TRBD2. The CDR3 is 13 amino acids. The junction had 2 bases not matched to a gene; V was cut back by 3 bases and J by 5 bases. Germline V gene sequence: CDR1 LGHDT, CDR2 YNNKEL (reference sequence). In DNA, the CDR3 is TGTGCCAGCAGCCACCGGGGGGGGGAGACCCAGTACTTC. Protein product: CASSHRGGETQYF.

J is TRBJ2-7 and V is TRBV3-1 (or the pseudogene TRBV3-2), with 16 bases lining up with TRBD2. V shed 1 base, J shed 9 bases, and the junction held 9 bases outside the gene matches. Germline V gives CDR1 LGHDT, CDR2 YNNKEL (reference sequence). This CDR3 spans 17 amino acids. CDR3 amino acids: CASSQGSAGLAGGVQYF. CDR3 nucleotides: TGTGCCAGCAGCCAAGGGAGCGCGGGACTAGCGGGGGGGGTGCAGTACTTC.

V is TRBV6-4 and J is TRBJ2-1, with D tentatively TRBD2 (7 bases). V dropped 8 bases and J dropped 3 bases, with 20 bases sitting between them. This CDR3 has 16 amino acids. Per germline, CDR1 MRHNA and CDR2 SNTAGT. CDR3: CASPWYCGGDYNEQFF. For the CDR3, the DNA is TGTGCCAGCCCCTGGTATTGCGGGGGCGACTACAATGAGCAGTTCTTC.

The chain combines TRBV9 with TRBJ1-2, with D perhaps TRBD1 (5 bases). V was pared by 4 bases and J by 8 bases, with 15 bases between. This CDR3 is built from 13 residues. CDR1 and CDR2 (germline): SGDLS, YYNGEE. The CDR3 loop reads CASSSAGQWGYTF. As DNA, the CDR3 is TGTGCCAGCAGCTCCGCAGGACAATGGGGCTACACCTTC.

The gene calls are TRBV5-1 and TRBJ2-7; 7 bases agree with TRBD2. The V gene end was trimmed by 4 bases and the J gene end by 3 bases; junction bases not matched to a gene: 4. The CDR3 consists of 13 residues. Germline V lookup: CDR1 SGHRS, CDR2 YFSETQ. This CDR3 is CASSLAERYEQYF. CDR3 bases: TGCGCCAGCAGCCTAGCGGAGCGCTACGAGCAGTACTTC.

The table lists this clone with a count of one. CDR3 nucleotide sequence: TGTGCCAGTAGTATAGCGGAACTAGCGGGGGGTTATACGCAGTATTTT. As protein: CASSIAELAGGYTQYF. The V call is TRBV19, the J call TRBJ2-3; 12 positions agree with TRBD2. V shed 1 base, J shed 7 bases, and the junction held 6 bases outside the gene matches. CDR1 LNHDA and CDR2 SQIVND come from the germline V gene (reference sequence). The CDR3 is 16 amino acids.

The genes are TRBV21-1 and TRBJ2-7; the table's D call, TRBD1, has no DNA check behind it. TRBV21-1 is tagged as a pseudogene. CDR3 length: 17 residues. Here the CDR3 DNA reads TGTGCCAGCAGCAATGGAGGATCGACAGGAGAGGCCTACGAGCAGTACTTC. This encodes CASSNGGSTGEAYEQYF.

This clone was counted once. This chain connects TRBV5-4 to TRBJ2-7, with TRBD2 matching over 14 bases. The CDR3 runs to 16 residues. With 3 bases clipped from V and 4 bases from J, the junction kept 6 bases outside the gene matches. The germline gives CDR1 SGHNT, CDR2 YYREEE (reference sequence). CDR3 nucleotide sequence: TGTGCCAGCAGCTGGAGACTAGCGGGGGGGCCGTACGAGCAGTACTTC. This encodes CASSWRLAGGPYEQYF.

As to this clone: Other DNA sequences within the sample encode an identical CDR3. This chain connects TRBV6-5 to TRBJ2-6, with D hard to call. The V and J ends lost 0 bases and 2 bases respectively, with 8 bases between them. This CDR3 is built from 16 residues. The V gene's germline CDR1 is MNHEY and CDR2 SVGAGI. CDR3: CASSYSTGTGANVLTF. The CDR3 bases are TGTGCCAGCAGTTACTCGACTGGTACTGGGGCCAACGTCCTGACTTTC.

The chain has TRBV19 and TRBJ1-6; weak D call: TRBD1 (6 bases). CDR1 and CDR2 (germline): LNHDA, SQIVND (reference sequence). Between the trimmed V and J ends, which lost 6 bases and 7 bases, there was a span of 13 bases. The CDR3 has 14 residues. CDR3 sequence: CASRNRAGNSPLHF. The CDR3, as DNA: TGTGCCAGTAGGAACAGGGCAGGGAATTCACCCCTCCACTTT.

The chain carries TRBV6-5 and TRBJ1-2; D is perhaps TRBD1 (6 bases). V lost 6 bases to trimming and J lost 9 bases, with 17 bases between them. Germline assignment: CDR1 MNHEY and CDR2 SVGAGI. This CDR3 has 13 residues. The CDR3 spells CASSPGGQGSYTF. The CDR3 nucleotides read TGTGCCAGCAGCCCCGGGGGGCAAGGTAGCTACACCTTC.

The J gene is TRBJ2-3, the V gene TRBV7-2, with 8 bases fitting TRBD1. V lost 6 bases, J lost 0 bases, and 5 bases stayed unmatched. The CDR3 runs to 15 residues. Per germline, CDR1 SGHTA and CDR2 FQGNSA. Written as DNA, the CDR3 is TGTGCCAGCAGTCCCGGACAGGGAAGCACAGATACGCAGTATTTT. This gives the protein CASSPGQGSTDTQYF.